These 27 T cell receptor beta chains share one sample of origin, sequenced in a study of CD8 T cells in ankylosing spondylitis. General observations from the study: A TCR beta motif made of 7 to 9 highly homologous variants seemed typical of ankylosing spondylitis blood.

TCRdb called the 5' RACE reads again in MiXCR, with one record for every CDR3 protein. The data show more than 100,000 distinct CDR3 sequences, with about 15% seen just once and 30% to 35% held by the top ten. These TCRs' antigens remain unknown. The sequenced sample was blood, either unsorted or a sorted T cell fraction (not recorded which). The source is a male donor with ankylosing spondylitis.

Many counts were recorded for this clonotype. This chain uses TRBV12-3 or TRBV12-4 with TRBJ2-7, with a possible D match to TRBD2 (6 bases). The CDR3 spans 13 residues. V shed 6 bases and J shed 3 bases, with 12 bases lying between them. For the CDR3, the DNA is TGTGCCAGCAGCTCTAGCGAGAACTACGAGCAGTACTTC. This gives the protein CASSSSENYEQYF.

This clonotype occurred a few times. CDR3 in amino acids: CASSLGPPLEQFF. For the CDR3, the DNA is TGTGCCAGCAGTTTGGGACCACCACTAGAGCAGTTCTTC. J is TRBJ2-1 and V is TRBV12-3 or TRBV12-4; D possibly matches TRBD1 or TRBD2 (5 bases each). With 3 bases removed from V and 10 bases from J, the gap between germline ends came to 13 bases. The CDR3 covers 13 residues.

CDR3: CASSLTFGTNTGELFF. CDR3 DNA sequence: TGTGCCAGCAGCTTAACGTTTGGAACGAACACCGGGGAGCTGTTTTTT. J is TRBJ2-2 and V is TRBV7-3; D call uncertain. From germline, CDR1 is SGHTA and CDR2 FQGTGA. The CDR3 is 16 amino acids. The V and J ends lost 0 bases and 0 bases respectively, with 8 bases between them.

This clonotype has a handful of counts. The chain is built from TRBV13 and TRBJ2-7; D may correspond to TRBD1 or TRBD2 (5 bases each). Trimming removed 6 bases at V and 5 bases at J, with 11 bases between. Germline assignment: CDR1 PRHDT and CDR2 FYEKMQ (reference sequence). The CDR3 length is 12 residues. The CDR3 DNA is TGTGCCAGCAGAACCCTGGGGGACGAGCAGTACTTC. It translates to CASRTLGDEQYF.

This clonotype turned up a few times. This chain connects TRBV29-1 to TRBJ2-1; no clear D. V was cut by 6 bases and J by 3 bases, with 12 bases left in between. The V gene's germline CDR1 is SQVTM and CDR2 ANQGSEA. This CDR3 has 13 amino acids. CDR3 residues: CSVVAVDYNEQFF. In DNA, the CDR3 is TGCAGCGTAGTAGCAGTAGACTACAATGAGCAGTTCTTC.

In this sample, this clonotype turned up a few times. V gene TRBV12-3 or TRBV12-4 combines with J gene TRBJ2-3; D uncertain. This CDR3 comprises 15 residues. Deletions cut 6 bases from V and 2 bases from J, with 15 bases between. The CDR3 sequence is CASSPFSGVTDTQYF. The CDR3 region has the DNA TGTGCCAGCAGCCCCTTTAGTGGGGTCACAGATACGCAGTATTTT.

The gene calls are TRBV27 and TRBJ1-1; D not resolved. V lost 8 bases to trimming and J lost 2 bases, with 18 bases between them. The CDR3 has 15 amino acids. CDR1 is MNHEY and CDR2 is SMNVEV in the germline V gene (reference sequence). The CDR3 bases are TGTGCCAGCCACTCTTCATGGGCAGCCAACACTGAAGCTTTCTTT. Its translation: CASHSSWAANTEAFF.

The rearrangement links TRBV23-1 to TRBJ2-3; D remains ambiguous. TRBV23-1 is reported as an ORF; its role is uncertain. Trimming shortened V by 6 bases and J by 2 bases, and 18 bases separated the two germline ends. The CDR3 has 16 residues. CDR3 bases: TGCGCCAGCAGGGAAACCCTGTCGAAAACCACAGATACGCAGTATTTT. Its protein is CASRETLSKTTDTQYF.

In its sample, this clonotype was seen a few times. The rearrangement joins TRBV20-1 to TRBJ1-1, with D uncertain. Germline V lookup: CDR1 DFQATT, CDR2 SNEGSKA (reference sequence). The V and J ends lost 4 bases and 0 bases respectively, with 21 bases between them. The CDR3 is 17 residues long. CDR3 loop: CSATSPFGVFMNTEAFF. DNA of the CDR3: TGCAGTGCTACCTCCCCTTTTGGGGTCTTCATGAACACTGAAGCTTTCTTT.

The rearrangement uses TRBV29-1 and TRBJ2-1, with 9 bases that match TRBD1. CDR3 size: 13 residues. The V and J ends lost 7 bases and 4 bases, in that order; junction bases with no gene match: 5. CDR1 and CDR2 (germline): SQVTM, ANQGSEA. CDR3: CSAEGQGYNEQFF. The DNA of the CDR3 is TGCAGCGCTGAGGGACAGGGTTACAATGAGCAGTTCTTC.

This chain joins TRBV27 and TRBJ2-7; weak D call: TRBD2 (5 bases). CDR3 length: 13 amino acids. Germline CDR1 and CDR2: MNHEY and SMNVEV (reference sequence). Trimming cost V 8 bases and J 9 bases, with 20 bases left between them. The CDR3 loop is CASSLGGSEAQYF. For the CDR3, the DNA is TGTGCCAGCTCCCTTGGTGGGAGCGAAGCGCAGTACTTC.

Only a few counts were recorded for this clonotype. The rearrangement joins TRBV7-9 to TRBJ1-1; D call uncertain. V lost 6 bases and J lost 3, with 5 bases in between. Germline CDR1 is SEHNR and CDR2 is FQNEAQ (reference sequence). The CDR3 covers 11 residues. The CDR3 is CASRDHTEAFF. The DNA of the CDR3 is TGTGCCAGCAGAGACCACACTGAAGCTTTCTTT.

This clonotype turned up a few times. The chain is built from TRBV11-3 and TRBJ2-1; the D is unclear. CDR1 and CDR2 from the germline V gene are SGHNT and YENEEA. The CDR3 loop spans 12 amino acids. V shed 3 bases and J shed 4 bases, with 4 bases lying between them. The CDR3 protein is CASSLRYNEQFF. In nucleotides, the CDR3 is TGTGCCAGCAGCTTGAGGTACAATGAGCAGTTCTTC.

This clonotype was counted a few times. The genes are TRBV7-8 and TRBJ2-7; D remains unclear. Germline CDR1 is SGHVS and CDR2 is FQNEAQ. The CDR3 has 15 residues. The ends were cut back, 2 bases at V and 0 bases at J, with 11 bases in the middle. The DNA for the CDR3 is TGTGCCAGCAGCTTATATCCGGAGAGCTCCTACGAGCAGTACTTC. It is translated as CASSLYPESSYEQYF.

The chain is built from TRBV20-1 and TRBJ2-1; 9 bases align to TRBD2. J was trimmed by 13 bases and V by 5 bases; bases with no gene match: 15. This CDR3 is 14 amino acids long. Germline lookup yields CDR1 DFQATT and CDR2 SNEGSKA (reference sequence). The CDR3 bases are TGCAGTGCTCCGGGGGTTAGCGGGAGTTTGGAACAGTTCTTC. Translation: CSAPGVSGSLEQFF.

This chain connects TRBV9 to TRBJ2-5; no clear D gene. Germline loops: CDR1 SGDLS, CDR2 YYNGEE. This CDR3 is built from 14 residues. V lost 0 bases and J lost 1, with 7 bases in between. In nucleotides, the CDR3 is TGTGCCAGCAGCGTAGGAGGCAGCCAAGAGACCCAGTACTTC. Protein: CASSVGGSQETQYF.

The table lists this clonotype with a few counts. The genes are TRBV27 and TRBJ2-1; 11 bases are a match to TRBD2. J was trimmed by 2 bases and V by 4 bases; bases with no gene match: 10. The CDR3 has 18 residues. The germline gives CDR1 MNHEY, CDR2 SMNVEV (reference sequence). CDR3 amino acids: CASSSTSGSRVTYNEQFF. The CDR3 nucleotides are TGTGCCAGCAGTTCAACTAGCGGGAGCAGAGTCACCTACAATGAGCAGTTCTTC.

J is TRBJ2-3 and V is TRBV20-1, with unresolved D. This CDR3 has 15 amino acids. Germline V gene lookup returns CDR1 DFQATT and CDR2 SNEGSKA (reference sequence). Trimming took 0 bases from V and 1 from J, leaving 11 bases between them. The CDR3 loop is CSARDGDTGTDTQYF. The CDR3 nucleotides read TGCAGTGCTAGAGATGGGGATACCGGCACAGATACGCAGTATTTT.

At least ten counts were recorded for this clonotype. V is TRBV7-8 and J is TRBJ2-7; D might be TRBD1 (6 bases). CDR3 length: 14 amino acids. Germline loops: CDR1 SGHVS, CDR2 FQNEAQ. The V end lost 1 base, the J end lost 2 bases, and 9 bases lay between the germline ends. CDR3 in amino acids: CASSLGQGTYEQYF. The CDR3 bases are TGTGCCAGCAGCTTAGGGCAGGGGACCTACGAGCAGTACTTC.

The chain combines TRBV3-1 with TRBJ2-3; D is unclear. Germline CDR1 LGHDT, CDR2 YNNKEL (reference sequence). Trimming stripped 4 bases from V and 6 bases from J, with 11 bases between. The CDR3 length is 13 residues. CDR3 loop: CASSLIPSDTQYF. The DNA of the CDR3 is TGTGCCAGCAGCCTTATACCCTCCGATACGCAGTATTTT.

This clonotype has a handful of counts. The V call is TRBV19, the J call TRBJ2-7; D unresolved. The CDR3 is 13 amino acids. Germline V gives CDR1 LNHDA, CDR2 SQIVND (reference sequence). V shed 3 bases and J shed 2 bases, with 8 bases lying between them. Written as DNA, the CDR3 is TGTGCCAGTAGTATCACGGTAACCTACGAGCAGTACTTC. Translating it yields CASSITVTYEQYF.

The V and J genes are TRBV25-1 and TRBJ1-3; D is unresolved. CDR3 length equals 15 residues. The germline V gene encodes CDR1 MGHDK and CDR2 SYGVNS. The V end was cut by 4 bases, the J end by 4 bases, with 14 bases between. The CDR3 DNA reads TGTGCCAGCAGTGGCTTAGGCGGCGGCGGAAACACCATATATTTT. Amino acid sequence: CASSGLGGGGNTIYF.

The chain combines TRBV6-5 with TRBJ2-7; maybe TRBD1 (5 bases). Per germline, CDR1 MNHEY and CDR2 SVGAGI. The CDR3 runs 13 residues. Trimming removed 1 base at V and 7 bases at J, with 11 bases between. DNA for the CDR3: TGTGCCAGCAGTTACTTTGCAGGGCGAGAGCAGTACTTC. Its protein is CASSYFAGREQYF.

This clonotype was found a few times. The gene calls are TRBV9 and TRBJ2-5; 7 bases are a match to TRBD2. Germline V gene sequence: CDR1 SGDLS, CDR2 YYNGEE. J lost 4 bases, V lost 2 bases, and 5 bases had no gene match. This CDR3 is 14 amino acids long. CDR3 nucleotides: TGTGCCAGCAGCGTCGGGGGGAGACGAGAGACCCAGTACTTC. Protein sequence: CASSVGGRRETQYF.

The chain uses TRBV5-6 and TRBJ2-7; D not resolved. This CDR3 region has 14 residues. Germline CDR1 SGHDT, CDR2 YYEEEE. Trimming shortened V by 4 bases and J by 3 bases, and 14 bases separated the two germline ends. CDR3 in amino acids: CASSLDLSRYEQYF. CDR3 coding DNA: TGTGCCAGCAGCCTCGACCTATCCCGCTACGAGCAGTACTTC.

This clonotype was seen a few times. V usage is TRBV7-9 and J usage is TRBJ1-2, with D perhaps matching TRBD1 (5 bases). CDR3 size: 14 residues. With 5 bases removed from V and 2 bases from J, the gap between germline ends came to 12 bases. The germline V gene encodes CDR1 SEHNR and CDR2 FQNEAQ (reference sequence). The CDR3 sequence is CASSDGTENYGYTF. The CDR3 nucleotides are TGTGCCAGCAGCGACGGGACGGAGAACTATGGCTACACCTTC.

Only a few counts were recorded for this clonotype. The CDR3 region has the DNA TGTGCCAGCAGCGTAGGTCTTGGACTCATCTACAATGAGCAGTTCTTC. Residues: CASSVGLGLIYNEQFF. The rearrangement links TRBV9 to TRBJ2-1; weak D call: TRBD2 (5 bases). With 0 bases removed from V and 3 bases from J, the gap between germline ends came to 13 bases. The germline CDR1 and CDR2 sequences are SGDLS and YYNGEE. This CDR3 has 16 amino acids.